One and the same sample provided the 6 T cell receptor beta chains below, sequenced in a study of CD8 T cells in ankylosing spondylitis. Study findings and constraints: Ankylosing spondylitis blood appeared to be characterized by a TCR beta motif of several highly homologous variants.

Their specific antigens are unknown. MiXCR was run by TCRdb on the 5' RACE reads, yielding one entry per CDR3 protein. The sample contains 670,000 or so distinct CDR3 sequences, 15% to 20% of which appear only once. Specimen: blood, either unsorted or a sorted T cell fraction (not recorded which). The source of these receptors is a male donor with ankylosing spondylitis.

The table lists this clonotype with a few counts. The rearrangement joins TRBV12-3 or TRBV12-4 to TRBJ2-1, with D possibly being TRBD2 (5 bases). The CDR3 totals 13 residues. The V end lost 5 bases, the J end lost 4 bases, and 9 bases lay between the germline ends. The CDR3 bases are TGTGCCAGCAGTAACGGGGTTTACAATGAGCAGTTCTTC. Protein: CASSNGVYNEQFF.

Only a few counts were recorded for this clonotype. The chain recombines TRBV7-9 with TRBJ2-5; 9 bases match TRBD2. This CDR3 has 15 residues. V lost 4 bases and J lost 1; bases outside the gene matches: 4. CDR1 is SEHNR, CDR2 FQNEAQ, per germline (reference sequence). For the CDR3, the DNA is TGTGCCAGCAGCTCGCGGGGACTAGCCCAAGAGACCCAGTACTTC. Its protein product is CASSSRGLAQETQYF. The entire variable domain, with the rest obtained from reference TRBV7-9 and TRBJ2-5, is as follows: DTGVSQNPRHKITKRGQNVTFRCDPISEHNRLYWYRQTLGQGPEFLTYFQNEAQLEKSRLLSDRFSAERPKGSFSTLEIQRTEQGDSAMYLCASSSRGLAQETQYFGPGTRLLVL.

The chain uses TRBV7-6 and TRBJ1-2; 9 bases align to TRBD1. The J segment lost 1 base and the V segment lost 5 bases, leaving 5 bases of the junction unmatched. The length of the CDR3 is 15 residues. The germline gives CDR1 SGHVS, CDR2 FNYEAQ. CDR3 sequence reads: CASSVGQGFNYGYTF. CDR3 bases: TGTGCCAGCAGCGTGGGACAGGGATTTAACTATGGCTACACCTTC.

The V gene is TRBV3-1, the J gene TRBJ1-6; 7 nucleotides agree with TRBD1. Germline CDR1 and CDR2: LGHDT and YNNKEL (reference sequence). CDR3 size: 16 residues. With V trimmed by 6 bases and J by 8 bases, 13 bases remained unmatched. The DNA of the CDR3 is TGTGCCAGCAGAAGTACATTGGGACAGAAAGATTCACCCCTCCACTTT. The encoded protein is CASRSTLGQKDSPLHF. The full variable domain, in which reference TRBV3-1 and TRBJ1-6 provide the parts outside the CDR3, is DTAVSQTPKYLVTQMGNDKSIKCEQNLGHDTMYWYKQDSKKFLKIMFSYNNKELIINETVPNRFSPKSPDKAHLNLHINSLELGDSAVYFCASRSTLGQKDSPLHFGNGTRLTVT.

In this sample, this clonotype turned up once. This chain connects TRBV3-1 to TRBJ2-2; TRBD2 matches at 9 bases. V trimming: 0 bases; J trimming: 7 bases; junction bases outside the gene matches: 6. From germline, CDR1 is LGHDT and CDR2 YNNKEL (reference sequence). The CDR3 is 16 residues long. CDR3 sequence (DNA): TGTGCCAGCAGCCAAGATCTGCGGGAGGGCGGCGGGGAGCTGTTTTTT. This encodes CASSQDLREGGGELFF. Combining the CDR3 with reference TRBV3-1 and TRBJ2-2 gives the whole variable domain DTAVSQTPKYLVTQMGNDKSIKCEQNLGHDTMYWYKQDSKKFLKIMFSYNNKELIINETVPNRFSPKSPDKAHLNLHINSLELGDSAVYFCASSQDLREGGGELFFGEGSRLTVL.

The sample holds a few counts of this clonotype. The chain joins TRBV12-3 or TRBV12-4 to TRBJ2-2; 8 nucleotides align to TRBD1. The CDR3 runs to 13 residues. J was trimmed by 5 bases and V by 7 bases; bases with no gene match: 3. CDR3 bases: TGTGCCAGCATCAGACAGGGGACCGGGGAGCTGTTTTTT. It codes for CASIRQGTGELFF.